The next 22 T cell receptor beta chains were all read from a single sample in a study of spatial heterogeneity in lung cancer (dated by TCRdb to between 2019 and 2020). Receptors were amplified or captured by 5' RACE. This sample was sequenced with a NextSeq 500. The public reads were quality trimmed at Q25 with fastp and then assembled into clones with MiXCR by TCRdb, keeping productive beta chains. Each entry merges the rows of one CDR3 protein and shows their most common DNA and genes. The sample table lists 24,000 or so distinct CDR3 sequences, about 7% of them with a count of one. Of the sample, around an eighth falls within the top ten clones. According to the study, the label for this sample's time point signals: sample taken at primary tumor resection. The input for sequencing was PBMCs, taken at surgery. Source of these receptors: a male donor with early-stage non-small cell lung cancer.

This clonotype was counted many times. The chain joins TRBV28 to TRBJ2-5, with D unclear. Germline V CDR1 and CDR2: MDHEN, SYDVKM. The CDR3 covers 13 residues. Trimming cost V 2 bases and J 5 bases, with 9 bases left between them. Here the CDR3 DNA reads TGTGCCAGCAGTTTAATCTCCCGGGAGACCCAGTACTTC. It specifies CASSLISRETQYF. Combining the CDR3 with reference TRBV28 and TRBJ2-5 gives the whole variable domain DVKVTQSSRYLVKRTGEKVFLECVQDMDHENMFWYRQDPGLGLRLIYFSYDVKMKEKGDIPEGYSVSREKKERFSLILESASTNQTSMYLCASSLISRETQYFGPGTRLLVL.

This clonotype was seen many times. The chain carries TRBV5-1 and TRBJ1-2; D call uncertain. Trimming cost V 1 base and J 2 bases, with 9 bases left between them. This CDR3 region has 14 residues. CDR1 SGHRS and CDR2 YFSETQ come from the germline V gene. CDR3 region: CASSLSPGNYGYTF. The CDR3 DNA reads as TGCGCCAGCAGCTTGTCCCCCGGCAACTATGGCTACACCTTC.

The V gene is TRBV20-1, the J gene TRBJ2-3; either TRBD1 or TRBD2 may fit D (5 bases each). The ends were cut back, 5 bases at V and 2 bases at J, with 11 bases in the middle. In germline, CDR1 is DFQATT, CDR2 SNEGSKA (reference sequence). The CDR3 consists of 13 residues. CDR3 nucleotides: TGCAGTGCTTCCGGGACCTTCACAGATACGCAGTATTTT. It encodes CSASGTFTDTQYF.

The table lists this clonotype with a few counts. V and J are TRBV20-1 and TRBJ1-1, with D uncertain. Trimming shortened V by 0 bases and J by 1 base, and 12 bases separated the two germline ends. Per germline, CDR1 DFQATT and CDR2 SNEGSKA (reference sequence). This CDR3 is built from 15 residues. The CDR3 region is CSARDQRHQNTEAFF. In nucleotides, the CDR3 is TGCAGTGCTAGAGATCAGAGACACCAGAACACTGAAGCTTTCTTT.

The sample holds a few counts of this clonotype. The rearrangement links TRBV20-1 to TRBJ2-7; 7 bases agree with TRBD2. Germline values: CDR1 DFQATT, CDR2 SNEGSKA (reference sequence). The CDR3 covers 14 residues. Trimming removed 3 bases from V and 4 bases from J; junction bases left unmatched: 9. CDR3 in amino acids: CSARVTSDNYEQYF. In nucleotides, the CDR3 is TGCAGTGCTAGGGTAACTAGCGATAATTACGAGCAGTACTTC.

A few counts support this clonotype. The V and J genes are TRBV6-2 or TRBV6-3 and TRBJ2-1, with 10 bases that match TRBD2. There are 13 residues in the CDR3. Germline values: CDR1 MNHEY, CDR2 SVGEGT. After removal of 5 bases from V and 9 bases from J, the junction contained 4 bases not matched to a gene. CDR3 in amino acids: CASSKLAGSEQFF. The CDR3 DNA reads TGTGCCAGCAGTAAACTAGCGGGAAGTGAGCAGTTCTTC.

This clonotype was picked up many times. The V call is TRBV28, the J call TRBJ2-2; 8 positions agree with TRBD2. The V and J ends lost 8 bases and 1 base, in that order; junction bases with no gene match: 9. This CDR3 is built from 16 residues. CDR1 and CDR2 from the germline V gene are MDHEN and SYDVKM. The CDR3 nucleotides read TGTGCCAGCGGCCCCCGGGGGGGGAGGAACACCGGGGAGCTGTTTTTT. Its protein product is CASGPRGGRNTGELFF. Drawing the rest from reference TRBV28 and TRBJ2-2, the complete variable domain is DVKVTQSSRYLVKRTGEKVFLECVQDMDHENMFWYRQDPGLGLRLIYFSYDVKMKEKGDIPEGYSVSREKKERFSLILESASTNQTSMYLCASGPRGGRNTGELFFGEGSRLTVL.

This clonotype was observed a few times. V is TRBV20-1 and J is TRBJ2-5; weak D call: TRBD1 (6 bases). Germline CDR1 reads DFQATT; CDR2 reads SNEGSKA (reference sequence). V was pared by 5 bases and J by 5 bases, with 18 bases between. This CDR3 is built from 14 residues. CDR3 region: CSAESVRGEETQYF. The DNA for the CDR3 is TGCAGTGCTGAATCTGTCAGGGGTGAGGAGACCCAGTACTTC.

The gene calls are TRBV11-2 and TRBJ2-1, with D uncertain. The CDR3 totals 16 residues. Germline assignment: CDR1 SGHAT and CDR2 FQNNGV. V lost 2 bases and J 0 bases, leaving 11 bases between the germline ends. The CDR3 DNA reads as TGTGCCAGCAGCTTAATGGACCCCAGCTCCTACAATGAGCAGTTCTTC. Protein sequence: CASSLMDPSSYNEQFF.

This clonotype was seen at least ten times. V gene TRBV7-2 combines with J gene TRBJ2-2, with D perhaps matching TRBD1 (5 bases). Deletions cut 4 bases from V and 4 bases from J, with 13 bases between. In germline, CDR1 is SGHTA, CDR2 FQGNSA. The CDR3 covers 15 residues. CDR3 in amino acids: CASSYDGHSTGELFF. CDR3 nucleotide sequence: TGTGCCAGCAGCTATGACGGACACTCCACCGGGGAGCTGTTTTTT. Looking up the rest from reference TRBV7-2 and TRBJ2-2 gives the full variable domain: GAGVSQSPSNKVTEKGKDVELRCDPISGHTALYWYRQSLGQGLEFLIYFQGNSAPDKSGLPSDRFSAERTGGSVSTLTIQRTQQEDSAVYLCASSYDGHSTGELFFGEGSRLTVL.

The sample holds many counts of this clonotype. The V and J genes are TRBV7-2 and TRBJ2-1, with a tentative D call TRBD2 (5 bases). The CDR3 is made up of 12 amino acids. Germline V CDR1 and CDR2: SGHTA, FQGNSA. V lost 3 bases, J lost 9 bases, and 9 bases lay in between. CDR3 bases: TGTGCCAGCAGCTTTCTCGGGGTTGAGCAGTTCTTC. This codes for CASSFLGVEQFF.

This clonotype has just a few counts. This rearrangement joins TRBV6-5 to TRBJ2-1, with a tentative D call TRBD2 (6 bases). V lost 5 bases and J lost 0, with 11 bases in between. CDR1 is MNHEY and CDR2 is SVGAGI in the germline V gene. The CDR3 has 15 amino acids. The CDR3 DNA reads TGTGCCAGCAGTATAGCGGATCCCTCCTACAATGAGCAGTTCTTC. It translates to CASSIADPSYNEQFF.

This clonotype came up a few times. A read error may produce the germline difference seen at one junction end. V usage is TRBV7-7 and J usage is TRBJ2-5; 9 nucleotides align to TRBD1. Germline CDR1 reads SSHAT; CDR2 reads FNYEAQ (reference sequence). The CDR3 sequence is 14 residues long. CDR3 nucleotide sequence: TGTGCTAGCAGTCCAACAGGGGGCGGCGAGACCCAGTACTTC. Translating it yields CASSPTGGGETQYF.

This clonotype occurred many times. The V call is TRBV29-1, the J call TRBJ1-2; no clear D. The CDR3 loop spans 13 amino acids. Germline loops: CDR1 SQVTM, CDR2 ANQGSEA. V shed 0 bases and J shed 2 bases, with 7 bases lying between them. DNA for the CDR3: TGCAGCGTTGAAGACAGACGAAACTATGGCTACACCTTC. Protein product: CSVEDRRNYGYTF.

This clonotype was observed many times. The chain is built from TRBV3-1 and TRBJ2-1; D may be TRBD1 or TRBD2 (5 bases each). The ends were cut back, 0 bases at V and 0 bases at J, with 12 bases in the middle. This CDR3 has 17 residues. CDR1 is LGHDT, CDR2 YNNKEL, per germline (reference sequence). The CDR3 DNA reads TGTGCCAGCAGCCAAGATGGGACCGGGCTCTCCTACAATGAGCAGTTCTTC. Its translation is CASSQDGTGLSYNEQFF.

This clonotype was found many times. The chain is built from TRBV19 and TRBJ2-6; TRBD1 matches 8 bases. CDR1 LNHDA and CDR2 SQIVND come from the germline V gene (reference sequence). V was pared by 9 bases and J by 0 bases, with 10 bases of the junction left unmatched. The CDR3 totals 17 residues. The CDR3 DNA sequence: TGTGCCAGCTTAAACACAGGGGGACTCTCTGGGGCCAACGTCCTGACTTTC. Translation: CASLNTGGLSGANVLTF.

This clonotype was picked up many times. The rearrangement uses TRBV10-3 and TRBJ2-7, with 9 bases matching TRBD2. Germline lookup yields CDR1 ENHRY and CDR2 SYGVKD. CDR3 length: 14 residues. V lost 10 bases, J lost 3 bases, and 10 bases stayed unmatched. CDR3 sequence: CATTQLSGSYEQYF. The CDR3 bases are TGTGCCACCACCCAACTTAGCGGGAGCTACGAGCAGTACTTC.

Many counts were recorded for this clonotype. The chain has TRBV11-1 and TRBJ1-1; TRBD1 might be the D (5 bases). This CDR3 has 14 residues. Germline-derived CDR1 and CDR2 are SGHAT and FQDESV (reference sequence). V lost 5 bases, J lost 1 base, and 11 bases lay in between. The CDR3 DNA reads TGTGCCAGCAGCCCCCAAACAGGGAACACTGAAGCTTTCTTT. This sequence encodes CASSPQTGNTEAFF.

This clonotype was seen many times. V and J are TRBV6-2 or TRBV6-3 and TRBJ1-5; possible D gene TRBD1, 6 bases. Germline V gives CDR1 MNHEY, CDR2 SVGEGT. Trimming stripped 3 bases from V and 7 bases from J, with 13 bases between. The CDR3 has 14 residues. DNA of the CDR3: TGTGCCAGCAGTTATACACAGGGAGGACAGCCCCAGCATTTT. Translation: CASSYTQGGQPQHF.

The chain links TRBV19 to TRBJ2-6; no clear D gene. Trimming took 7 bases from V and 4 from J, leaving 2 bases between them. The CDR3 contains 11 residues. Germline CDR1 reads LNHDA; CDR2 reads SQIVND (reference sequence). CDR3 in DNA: TGTGCCAGTACGGGGGCCAACGTCCTGACTTTC. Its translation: CASTGANVLTF.

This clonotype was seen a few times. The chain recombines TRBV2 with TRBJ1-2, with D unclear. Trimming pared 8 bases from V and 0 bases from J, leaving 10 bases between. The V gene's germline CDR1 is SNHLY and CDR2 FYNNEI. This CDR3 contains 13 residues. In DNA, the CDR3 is TGTGCCAGCTGGAGTTTAGCTAACTATGGCTACACCTTC. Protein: CASWSLANYGYTF.

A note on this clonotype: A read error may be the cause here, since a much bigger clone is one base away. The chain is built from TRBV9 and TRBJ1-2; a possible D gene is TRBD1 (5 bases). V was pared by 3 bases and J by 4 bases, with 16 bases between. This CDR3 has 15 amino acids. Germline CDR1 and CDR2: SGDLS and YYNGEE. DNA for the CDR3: TGTGCCAGCAGCGCACAGGAGCGGATCGGCTATGGCTACACCTTC. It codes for CASSAQERIGYGYTF.